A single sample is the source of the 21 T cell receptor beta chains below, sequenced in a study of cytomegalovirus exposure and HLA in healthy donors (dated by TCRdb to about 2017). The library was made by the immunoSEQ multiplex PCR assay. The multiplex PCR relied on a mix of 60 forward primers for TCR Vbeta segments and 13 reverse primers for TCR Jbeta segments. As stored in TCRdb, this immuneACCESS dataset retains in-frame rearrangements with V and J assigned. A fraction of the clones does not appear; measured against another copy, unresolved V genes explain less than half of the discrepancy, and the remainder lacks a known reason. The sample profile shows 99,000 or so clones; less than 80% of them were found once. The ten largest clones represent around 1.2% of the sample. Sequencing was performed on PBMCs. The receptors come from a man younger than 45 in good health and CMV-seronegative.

The CDR3 DNA reads as TGTGCCAGCAGTTCAGGTCAGCAAACAGATACGCAGTATTTT. It encodes CASSSGQQTDTQYF. The chain uses TRBV28 and TRBJ2-3; D call uncertain. CDR3 length: 14 residues. Germline values: CDR1 MDHEN, CDR2 SYDVKM. Trimming took 4 bases from V and 3 from J, leaving 11 bases between them.

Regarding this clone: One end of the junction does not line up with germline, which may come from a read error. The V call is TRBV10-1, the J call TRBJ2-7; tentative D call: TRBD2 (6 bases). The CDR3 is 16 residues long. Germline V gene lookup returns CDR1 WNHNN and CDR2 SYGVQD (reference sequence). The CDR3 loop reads CASRQTKREYRVSPRF. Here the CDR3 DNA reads TGCGCCAGCAGACAGACTAAACGGGAGTACCGGGTGAGCCCGCGTTTC.

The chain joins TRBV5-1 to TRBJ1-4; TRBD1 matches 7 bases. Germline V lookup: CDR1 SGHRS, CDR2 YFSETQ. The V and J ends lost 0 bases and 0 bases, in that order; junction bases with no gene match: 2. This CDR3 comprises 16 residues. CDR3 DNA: TGCGCCAGCAGCTTGGAGCAGGGGGCAACTAATGAAAAACTGTTTTTT. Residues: CASSLEQGATNEKLFF.

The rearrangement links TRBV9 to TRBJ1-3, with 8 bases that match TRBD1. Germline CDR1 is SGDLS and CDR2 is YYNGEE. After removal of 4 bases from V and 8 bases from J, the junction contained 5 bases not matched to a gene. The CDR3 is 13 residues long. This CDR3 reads CASSKQGADTIYF. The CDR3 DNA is TGTGCCAGCAGCAAGCAGGGGGCGGACACCATATATTTT.

DNA for the CDR3: TGCGCCAGCAGCTTGGACACAGGGGGAGCTTTCTTT. Its translation is CASSLDTGGAFF. This chain uses TRBV5-1 with TRBJ1-1; 8 positions agree with TRBD1. CDR3 length: 12 residues. J gave up 10 bases and V 0 bases, and 2 bases lay outside the gene matches. Germline values: CDR1 SGHRS, CDR2 YFSETQ.

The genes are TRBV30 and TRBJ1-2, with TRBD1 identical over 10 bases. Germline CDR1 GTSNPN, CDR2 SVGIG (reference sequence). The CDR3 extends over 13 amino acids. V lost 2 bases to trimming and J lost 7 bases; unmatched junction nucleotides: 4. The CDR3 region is CAWSPGQGIGYTF. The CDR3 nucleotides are TGTGCCTGGAGTCCGGGACAGGGGATTGGCTACACCTTC.

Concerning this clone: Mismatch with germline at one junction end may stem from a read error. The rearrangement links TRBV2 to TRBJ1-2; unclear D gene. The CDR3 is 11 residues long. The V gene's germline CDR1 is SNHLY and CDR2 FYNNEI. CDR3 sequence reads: CASFQTGVTAF. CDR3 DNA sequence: TGTGCCAGCTTTCAGACGGGAGTTACGGCCTTC.

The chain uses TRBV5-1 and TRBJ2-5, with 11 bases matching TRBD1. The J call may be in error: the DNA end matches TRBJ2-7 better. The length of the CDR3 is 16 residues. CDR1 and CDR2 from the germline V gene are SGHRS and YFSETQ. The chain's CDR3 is CASSLAGTGGSYEQYF. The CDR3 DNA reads TGCGCCAGCAGCTTGGCAGGGACAGGGGGCTCCTACGAGCAGTACTTC.

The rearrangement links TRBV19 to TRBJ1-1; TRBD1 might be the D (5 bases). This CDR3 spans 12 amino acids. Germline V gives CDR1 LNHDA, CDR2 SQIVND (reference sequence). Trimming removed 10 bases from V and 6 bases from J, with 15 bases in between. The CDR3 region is CATSSGVPEAFF. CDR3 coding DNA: TGTGCCACCTCCTCGGGGGTCCCTGAAGCTTTCTTT.

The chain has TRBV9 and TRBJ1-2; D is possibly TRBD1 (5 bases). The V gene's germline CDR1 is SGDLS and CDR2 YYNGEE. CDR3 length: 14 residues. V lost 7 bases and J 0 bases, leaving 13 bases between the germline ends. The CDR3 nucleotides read TGTGCCAGCTCTCCGGACACCGCTAACTATGGCTACACCTTC. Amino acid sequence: CASSPDTANYGYTF.

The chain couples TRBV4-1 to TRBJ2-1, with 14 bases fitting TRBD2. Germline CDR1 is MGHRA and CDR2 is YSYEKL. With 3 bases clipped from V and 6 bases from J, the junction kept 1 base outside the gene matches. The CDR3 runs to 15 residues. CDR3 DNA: TGCGCCAGCAGCCAGGGACTAGCGGGAGCCAATGAGCAGTTCTTC. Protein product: CASSQGLAGANEQFF.

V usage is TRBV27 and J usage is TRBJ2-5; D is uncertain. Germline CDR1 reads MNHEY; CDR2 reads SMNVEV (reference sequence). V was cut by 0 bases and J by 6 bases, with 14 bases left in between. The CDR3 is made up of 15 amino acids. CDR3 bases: TGTGCCAGCAGTTTATCCTTGACTCAAAAAAAGACCCAGTACTTC. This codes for CASSLSLTQKKTQYF.

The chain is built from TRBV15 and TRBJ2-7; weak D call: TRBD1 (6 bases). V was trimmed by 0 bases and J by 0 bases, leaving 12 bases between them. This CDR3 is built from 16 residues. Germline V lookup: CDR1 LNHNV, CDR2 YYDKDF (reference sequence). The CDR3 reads CATSRDPQGISYEQYF. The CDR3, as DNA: TGTGCCACCAGCAGAGATCCGCAGGGGATCTCCTACGAGCAGTACTTC. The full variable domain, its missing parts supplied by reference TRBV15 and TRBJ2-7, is DAMVIQNPRYQVTQFGKPVTLSCSQTLNHNVMYWYQQKSSQAPKLLFHYYDKDFNNEADTPDNFQSRRPNTSFCFLDIRSPGLGDTAMYLCATSRDPQGISYEQYFGPGTRLTVT.

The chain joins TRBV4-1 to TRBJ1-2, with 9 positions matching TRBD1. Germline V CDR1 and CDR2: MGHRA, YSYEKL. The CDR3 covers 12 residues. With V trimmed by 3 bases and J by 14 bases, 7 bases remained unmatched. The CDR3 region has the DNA TGCGCCAGCAGCCAGACAGGGGGAATTTCTACCTTC. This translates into CASSQTGGISTF.

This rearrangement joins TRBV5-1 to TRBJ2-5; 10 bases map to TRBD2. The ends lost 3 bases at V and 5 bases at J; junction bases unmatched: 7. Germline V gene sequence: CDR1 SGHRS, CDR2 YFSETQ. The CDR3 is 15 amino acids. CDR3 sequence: CASSSTSGMGETQYF. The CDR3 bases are TGCGCCAGCAGCTCAACTAGCGGGATGGGGGAGACCCAGTACTTC.

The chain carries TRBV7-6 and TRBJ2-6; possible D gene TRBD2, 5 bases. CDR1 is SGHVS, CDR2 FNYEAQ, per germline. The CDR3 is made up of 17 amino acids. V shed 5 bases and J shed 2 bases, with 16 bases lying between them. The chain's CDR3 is CASSLPRIGAGANVLTF. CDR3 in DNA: TGTGCCAGCAGCCTACCCCGGATCGGGGCTGGGGCCAACGTCCTGACTTTC.

Here the CDR3 DNA reads TGTGCCATCAGGGGGGCGGATGGCTACACCTTC. Translated: CAIRGADGYTF. This chain uses TRBV10-3 with TRBJ1-2; D may be TRBD1 (6 bases). The CDR3 has 11 amino acids. Germline CDR1 is ENHRY and CDR2 is SYGVKD. V lost 6 bases, J lost 6 bases, and 8 bases lay in between.

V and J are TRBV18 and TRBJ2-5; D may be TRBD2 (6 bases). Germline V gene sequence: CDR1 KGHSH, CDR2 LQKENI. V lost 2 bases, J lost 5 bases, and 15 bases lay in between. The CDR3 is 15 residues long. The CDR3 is CASSPLADLHETQYF. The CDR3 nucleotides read TGTGCCAGCTCACCATTAGCGGACCTCCATGAGACCCAGTACTTC.

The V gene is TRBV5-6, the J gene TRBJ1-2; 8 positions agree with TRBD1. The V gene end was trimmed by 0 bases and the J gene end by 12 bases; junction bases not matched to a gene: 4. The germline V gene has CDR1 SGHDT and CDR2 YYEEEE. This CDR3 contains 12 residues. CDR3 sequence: CASSLETGDNTF. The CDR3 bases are TGTGCCAGCAGCTTGGAGACAGGGGACAACACCTTC.

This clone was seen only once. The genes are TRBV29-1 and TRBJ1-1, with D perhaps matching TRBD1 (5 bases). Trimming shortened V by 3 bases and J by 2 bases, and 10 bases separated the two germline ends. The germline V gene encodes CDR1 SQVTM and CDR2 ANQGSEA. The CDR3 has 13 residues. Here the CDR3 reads CSVDGGGNTEAFF. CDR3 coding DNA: TGCAGCGTTGATGGGGGGGGAAACACTGAAGCTTTCTTT.

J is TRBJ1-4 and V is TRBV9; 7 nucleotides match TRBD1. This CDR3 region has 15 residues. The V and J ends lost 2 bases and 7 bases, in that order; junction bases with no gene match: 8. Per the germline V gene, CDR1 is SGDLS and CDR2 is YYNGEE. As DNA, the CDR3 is TGTGCCAGCAGCGTCTTAGAGGGGGCGCGTGAAAAACTGTTTTTT. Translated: CASSVLEGAREKLFF.